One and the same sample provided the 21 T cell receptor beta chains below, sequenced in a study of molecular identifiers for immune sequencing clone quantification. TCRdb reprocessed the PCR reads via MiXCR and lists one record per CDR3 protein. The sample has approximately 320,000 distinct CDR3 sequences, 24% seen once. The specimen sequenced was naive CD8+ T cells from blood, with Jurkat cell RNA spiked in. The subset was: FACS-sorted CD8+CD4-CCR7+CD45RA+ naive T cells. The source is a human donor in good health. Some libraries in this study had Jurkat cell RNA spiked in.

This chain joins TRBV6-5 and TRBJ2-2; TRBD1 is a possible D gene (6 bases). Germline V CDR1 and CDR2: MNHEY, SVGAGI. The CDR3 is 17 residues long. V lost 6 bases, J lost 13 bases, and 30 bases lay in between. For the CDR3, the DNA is TGTGCCAGCAGAATGCAGGGGATGGAACGGGCTCTCGGGACGCTGTTTTTT. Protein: CASRMQGMERALGTLFF.

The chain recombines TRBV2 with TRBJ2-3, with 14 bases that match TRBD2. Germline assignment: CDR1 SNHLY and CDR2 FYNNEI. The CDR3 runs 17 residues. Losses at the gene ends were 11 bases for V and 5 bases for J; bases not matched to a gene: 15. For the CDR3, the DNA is TGTGCCTGCAACTCTGCGGGACTAGCGGGAGTTGTAGATACGCAGTATTTT. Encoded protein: CACNSAGLAGVVDTQYF.

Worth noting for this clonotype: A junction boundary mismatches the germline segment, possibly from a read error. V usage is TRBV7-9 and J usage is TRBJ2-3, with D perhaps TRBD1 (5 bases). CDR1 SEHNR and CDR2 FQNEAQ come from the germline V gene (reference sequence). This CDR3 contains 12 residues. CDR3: CASSQYTGTQYF. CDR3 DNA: TGTGCCAGCAGCCAGTACACAGGTACGCAGTATTTT. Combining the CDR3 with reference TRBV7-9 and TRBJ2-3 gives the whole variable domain DTGVSQNPRHKITKRGQNVTFRCDPISEHNRLYWYRQTLGQGPEFLTYFQNEAQLEKSRLLSDRFSAERPKGSFSTLEIQRTEQGDSAMYLCASSQYTGTQYFGPGTRLTVL.

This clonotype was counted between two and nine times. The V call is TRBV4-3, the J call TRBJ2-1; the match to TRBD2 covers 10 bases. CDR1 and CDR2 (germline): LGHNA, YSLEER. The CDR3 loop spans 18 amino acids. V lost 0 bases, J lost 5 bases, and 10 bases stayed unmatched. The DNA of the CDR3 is TGCGCCAGCAGCCAAGATCCAGCGGGGGGGCCATGGGACAATGAGCAGTTCTTC. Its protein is CASSQDPAGGPWDNEQFF.

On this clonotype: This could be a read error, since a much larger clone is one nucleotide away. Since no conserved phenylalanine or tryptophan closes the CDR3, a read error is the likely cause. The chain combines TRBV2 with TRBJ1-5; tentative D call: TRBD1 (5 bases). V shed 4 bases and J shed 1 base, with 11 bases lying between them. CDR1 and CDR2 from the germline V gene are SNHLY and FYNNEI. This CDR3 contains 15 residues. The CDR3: CASSVGGGSNQPQHL. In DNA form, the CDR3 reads TGTGCCAGCAGTGTCGGGGGAGGGAGCAATCAGCCCCAGCATCTT.

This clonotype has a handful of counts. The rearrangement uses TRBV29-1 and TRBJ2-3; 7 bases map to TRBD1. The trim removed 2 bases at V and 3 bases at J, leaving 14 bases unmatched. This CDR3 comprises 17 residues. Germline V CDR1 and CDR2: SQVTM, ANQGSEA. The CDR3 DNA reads TGCAGCGTTGAAATGGTCTTTTTGGGACAGAGGACAGATACGCAGTATTTT. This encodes CSVEMVFLGQRTDTQYF.

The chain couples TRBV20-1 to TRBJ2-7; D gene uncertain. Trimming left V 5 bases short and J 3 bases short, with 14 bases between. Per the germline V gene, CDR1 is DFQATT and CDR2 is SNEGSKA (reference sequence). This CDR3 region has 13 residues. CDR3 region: CSAPDGGDYEQYF. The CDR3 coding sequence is TGCAGTGCTCCTGACGGTGGGGACTACGAGCAGTACTTC.

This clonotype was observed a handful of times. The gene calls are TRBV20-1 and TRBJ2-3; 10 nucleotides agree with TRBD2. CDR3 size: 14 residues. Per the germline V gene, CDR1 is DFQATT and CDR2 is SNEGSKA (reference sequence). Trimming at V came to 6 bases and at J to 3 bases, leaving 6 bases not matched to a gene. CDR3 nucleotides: TGCAGTGCACATGGACTAGCGGATACAGATACGCAGTATTTT. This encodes CSAHGLADTDTQYF.

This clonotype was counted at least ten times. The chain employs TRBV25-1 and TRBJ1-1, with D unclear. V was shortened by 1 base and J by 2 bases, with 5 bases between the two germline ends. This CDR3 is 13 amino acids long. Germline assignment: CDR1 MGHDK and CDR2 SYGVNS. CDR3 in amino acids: CASSELENTEAFF. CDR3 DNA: TGTGCCAGCAGTGAATTGGAAAACACTGAAGCTTTCTTT.

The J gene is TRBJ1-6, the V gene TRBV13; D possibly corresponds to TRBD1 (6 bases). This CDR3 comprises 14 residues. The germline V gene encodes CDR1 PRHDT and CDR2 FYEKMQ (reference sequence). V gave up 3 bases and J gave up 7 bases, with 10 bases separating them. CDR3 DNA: TGTGCCAGCAGCTTCGGACAGACGAATTCACCCCTCCACTTT. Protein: CASSFGQTNSPLHF.

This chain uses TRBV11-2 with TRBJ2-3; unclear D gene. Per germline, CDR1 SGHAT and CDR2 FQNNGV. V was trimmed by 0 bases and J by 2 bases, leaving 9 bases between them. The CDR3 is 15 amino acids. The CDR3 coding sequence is TGTGCCAGCAGCTTAGATTTCAGATCCACAGATACGCAGTATTTT. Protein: CASSLDFRSTDTQYF.

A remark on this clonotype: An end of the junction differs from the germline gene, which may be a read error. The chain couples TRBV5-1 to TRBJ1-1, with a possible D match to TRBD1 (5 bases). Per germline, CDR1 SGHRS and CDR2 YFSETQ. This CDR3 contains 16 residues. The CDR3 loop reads CASTLGFRGLGTVAFF. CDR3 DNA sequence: TGCGCCAGCACCCTGGGATTTCGGGGCTTGGGCACTGTAGCTTTCTTT.

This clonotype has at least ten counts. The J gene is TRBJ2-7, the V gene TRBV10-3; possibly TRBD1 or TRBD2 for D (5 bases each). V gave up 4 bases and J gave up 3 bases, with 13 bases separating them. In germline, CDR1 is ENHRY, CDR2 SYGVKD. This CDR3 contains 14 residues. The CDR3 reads CAISGGDDFYEQYF. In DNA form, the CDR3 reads TGTGCCATCAGTGGTGGGGACGACTTCTACGAGCAGTACTTC.

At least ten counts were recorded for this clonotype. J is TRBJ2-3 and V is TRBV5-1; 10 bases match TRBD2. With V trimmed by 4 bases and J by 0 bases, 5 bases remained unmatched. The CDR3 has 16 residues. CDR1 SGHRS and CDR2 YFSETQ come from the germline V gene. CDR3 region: CASSGTSGASTDTQYF. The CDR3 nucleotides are TGCGCCAGCAGCGGCACTAGCGGGGCTAGCACAGATACGCAGTATTTT.

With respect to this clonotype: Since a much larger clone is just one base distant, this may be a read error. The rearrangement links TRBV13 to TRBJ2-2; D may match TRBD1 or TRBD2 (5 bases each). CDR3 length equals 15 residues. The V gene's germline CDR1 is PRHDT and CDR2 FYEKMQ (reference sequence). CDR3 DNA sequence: TGTGCCAGCAGCTCCCTTGGCAGGGTCCCCGGGGAGCTGTCTTTT. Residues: CASSSLGRVPGELSF.

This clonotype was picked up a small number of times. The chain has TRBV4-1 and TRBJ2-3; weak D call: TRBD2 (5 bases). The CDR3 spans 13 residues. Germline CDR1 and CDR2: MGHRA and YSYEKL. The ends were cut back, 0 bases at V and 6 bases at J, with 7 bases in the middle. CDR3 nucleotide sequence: TGCGCCAGCAGCCAAGATACTAGGGATACGCAGTATTTT. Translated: CASSQDTRDTQYF.

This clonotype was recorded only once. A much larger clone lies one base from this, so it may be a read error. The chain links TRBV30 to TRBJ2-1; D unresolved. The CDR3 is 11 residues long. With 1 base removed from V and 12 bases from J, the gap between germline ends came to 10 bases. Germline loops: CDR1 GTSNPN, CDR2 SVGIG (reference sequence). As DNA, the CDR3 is TGTGCCTGGAGTGGTAGAGTAGGGCAGTTCTTC. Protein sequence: CAWSGRVGQFF.

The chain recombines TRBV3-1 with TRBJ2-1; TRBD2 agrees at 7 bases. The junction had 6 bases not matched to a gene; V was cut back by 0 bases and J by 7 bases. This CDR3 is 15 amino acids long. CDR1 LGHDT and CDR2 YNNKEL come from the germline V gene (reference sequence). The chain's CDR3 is CASSQDWGGVNEQFF. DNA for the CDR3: TGTGCCAGCAGCCAAGATTGGGGGGGTGTGAATGAGCAGTTCTTC.

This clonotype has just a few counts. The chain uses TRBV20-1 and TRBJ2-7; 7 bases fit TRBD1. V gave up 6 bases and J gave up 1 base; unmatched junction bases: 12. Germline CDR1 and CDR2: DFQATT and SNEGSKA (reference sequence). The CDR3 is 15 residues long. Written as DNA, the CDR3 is TGCAGTGCCAAAAACCGGGACAGAGTTTCCTACGAGCAGTACTTC. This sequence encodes CSAKNRDRVSYEQYF.

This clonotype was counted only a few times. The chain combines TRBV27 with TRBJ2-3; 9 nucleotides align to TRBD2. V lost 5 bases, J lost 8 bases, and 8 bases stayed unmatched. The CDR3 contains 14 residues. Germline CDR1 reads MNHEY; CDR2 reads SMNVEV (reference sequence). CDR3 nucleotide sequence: TGTGCCAGCAGTCTCGGAGTAGCGGGAGTTACGCAGTATTTT. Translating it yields CASSLGVAGVTQYF.

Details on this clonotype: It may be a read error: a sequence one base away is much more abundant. The CDR3: CASRVAGPPSGTDTQYF. CDR3 bases: TGTGCCAGCAGGGTAGCCGGACCACCCTCGGGCACAGATACGCAGTATTTT. The chain uses TRBV9 and TRBJ2-3; unclear D gene. There are 17 residues in the CDR3. Germline loops: CDR1 SGDLS, CDR2 YYNGEE.